This T cell receptor beta chain was found in a study of T cell repertoires in cytomegalovirus infection. Background on the study: Alongside well-studied HLA-B-restricted CMV epitopes, recently identified HLA-C-restricted CMV epitopes were also used.

On this clonotype itself: Its antigen is as yet unknown.

Findings and caveats of the study: Cumulative public TCR beta family frequency identified CMV carriers with the relevant HLA. The ex vivo response was dominated by HLA-C-restricted CMV-specific TCR beta clonotypes.

TCRdb used MiXCR to reprocess the reads, holding one entry per CDR3 protein. The profile shows about 830,000 distinct CDR3 sequences, 32% of them singletons. This CDR3 comprises 17 residues. Losses at the gene ends were 1 base for V and 4 bases for J; bases not matched to a gene: 9. Germline loops: CDR1 MGHRA, CDR2 YSYEKL. This sequence originates from a human donor in good health (CMV status not recorded). Some clones in this sample may be carry-over from other donors' samples. The gene calls are TRBV4-1 and TRBJ2-2; 7 nucleotides match TRBD1. The sample was cultured CD8+ T cells from PBMCs, taken from culture after CMV antigen stimulation. The CDR3 loop reads CASSQGPTGTVTGELFF. The CDR3 nucleotides read TGCGCCAGCAGCCAAGGGCCTACTGGGACAGTCACCGGGGAGCTGTTTTTT.